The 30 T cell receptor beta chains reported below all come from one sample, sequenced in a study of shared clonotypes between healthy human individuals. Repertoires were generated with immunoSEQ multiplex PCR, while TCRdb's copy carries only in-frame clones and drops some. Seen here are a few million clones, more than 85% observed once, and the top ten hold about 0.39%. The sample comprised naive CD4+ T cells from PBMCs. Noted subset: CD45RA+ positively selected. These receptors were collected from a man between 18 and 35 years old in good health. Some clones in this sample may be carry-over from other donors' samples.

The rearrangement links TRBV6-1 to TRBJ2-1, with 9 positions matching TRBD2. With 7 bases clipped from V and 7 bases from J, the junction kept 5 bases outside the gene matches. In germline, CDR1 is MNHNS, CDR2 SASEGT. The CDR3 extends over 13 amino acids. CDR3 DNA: TGTGCCAGCACGCGGGAGGGGGGGAATGAGCAGTTCTTC. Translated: CASTREGGNEQFF.

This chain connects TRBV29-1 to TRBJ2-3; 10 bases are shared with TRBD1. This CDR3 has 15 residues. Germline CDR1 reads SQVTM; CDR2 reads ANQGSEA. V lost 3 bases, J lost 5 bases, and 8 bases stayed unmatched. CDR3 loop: CSVEGTGAIRDTQYF. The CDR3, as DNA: TGCAGCGTTGAGGGGACAGGGGCGATTCGAGATACGCAGTATTTT.

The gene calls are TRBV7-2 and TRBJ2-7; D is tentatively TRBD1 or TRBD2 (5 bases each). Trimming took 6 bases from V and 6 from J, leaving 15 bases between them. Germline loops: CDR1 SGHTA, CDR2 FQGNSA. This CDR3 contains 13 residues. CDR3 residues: CASSSYGAAEQYF. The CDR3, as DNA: TGTGCCAGCAGTTCCTACGGGGCGGCCGAGCAGTACTTC.

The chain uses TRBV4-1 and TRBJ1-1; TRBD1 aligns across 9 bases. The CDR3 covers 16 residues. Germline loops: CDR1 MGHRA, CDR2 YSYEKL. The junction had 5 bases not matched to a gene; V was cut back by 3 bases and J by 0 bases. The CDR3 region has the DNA TGCGCCAGCAGCCAGCCGGGACAGGGAATGAACACTGAAGCTTTCTTT. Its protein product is CASSQPGQGMNTEAFF.

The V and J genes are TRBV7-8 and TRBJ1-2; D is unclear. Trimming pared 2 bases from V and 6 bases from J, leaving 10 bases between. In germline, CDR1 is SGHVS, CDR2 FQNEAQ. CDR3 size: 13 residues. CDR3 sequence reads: CASSLQGSDGYTF. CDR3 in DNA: TGTGCCAGCAGCTTACAAGGGTCCGATGGCTACACCTTC.

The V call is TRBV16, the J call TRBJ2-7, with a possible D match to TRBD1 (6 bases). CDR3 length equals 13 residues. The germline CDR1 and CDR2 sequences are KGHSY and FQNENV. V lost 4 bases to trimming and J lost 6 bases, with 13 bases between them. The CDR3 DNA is TGTGCCAGCAGCCTCACCAGGGGTCGCGAGCAGTACTTC. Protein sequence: CASSLTRGREQYF.

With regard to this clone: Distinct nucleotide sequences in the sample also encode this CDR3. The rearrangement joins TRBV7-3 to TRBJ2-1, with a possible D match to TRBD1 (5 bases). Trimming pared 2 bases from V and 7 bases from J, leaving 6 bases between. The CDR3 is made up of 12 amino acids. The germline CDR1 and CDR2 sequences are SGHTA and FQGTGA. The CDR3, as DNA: TGTGCCAGCAGCTTAGGACATAATGAGCAGTTCTTC. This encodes CASSLGHNEQFF.

As DNA, the CDR3 is TGTGCCTGGAGCGCCCATGGGAGGGGTGGGATTTACGAGCAGTACTTC. The encoded protein is CAWSAHGRGGIYEQYF. J is TRBJ2-7 and V is TRBV30; 7 bases fit TRBD2. V lost 3 bases, J lost 4 bases, and 15 bases stayed unmatched. The CDR3 contains 16 residues. Germline V CDR1 and CDR2: GTSNPN, SVGIG (reference sequence).

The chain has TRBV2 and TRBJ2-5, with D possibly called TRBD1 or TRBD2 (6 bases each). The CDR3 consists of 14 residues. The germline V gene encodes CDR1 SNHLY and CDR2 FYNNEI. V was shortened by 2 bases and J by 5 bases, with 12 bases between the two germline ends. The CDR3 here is CASSEMGGAETQYF. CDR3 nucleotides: TGTGCCAGCAGTGAAATGGGGGGCGCGGAGACCCAGTACTTC.

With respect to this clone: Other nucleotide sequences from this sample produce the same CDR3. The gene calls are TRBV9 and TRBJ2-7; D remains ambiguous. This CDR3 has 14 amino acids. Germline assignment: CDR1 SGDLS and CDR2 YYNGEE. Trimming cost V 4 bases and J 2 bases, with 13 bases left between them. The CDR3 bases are TGTGCCAGCAGCCCAACAACTGGACCCTACGAGCAGTACTTC. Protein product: CASSPTTGPYEQYF.

CDR3: CASSPAQGAPIYNEQFF. DNA for the CDR3: TGTGCCAGCAGCCCAGCCCAAGGGGCTCCTATCTACAATGAGCAGTTCTTC. This chain uses TRBV11-2 with TRBJ2-1; possible D gene TRBD1, 5 bases. V shed 5 bases and J shed 3 bases, with 20 bases lying between them. The CDR3 consists of 17 residues. CDR1 and CDR2 (germline): SGHAT, FQNNGV.

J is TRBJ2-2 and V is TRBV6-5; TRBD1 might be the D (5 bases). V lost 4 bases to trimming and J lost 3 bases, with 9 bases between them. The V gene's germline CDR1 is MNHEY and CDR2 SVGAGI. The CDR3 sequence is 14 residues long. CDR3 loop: CASSLRQHTGELFF. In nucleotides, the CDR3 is TGTGCCAGCAGTTTACGACAGCACACCGGGGAGCTGTTTTTT.

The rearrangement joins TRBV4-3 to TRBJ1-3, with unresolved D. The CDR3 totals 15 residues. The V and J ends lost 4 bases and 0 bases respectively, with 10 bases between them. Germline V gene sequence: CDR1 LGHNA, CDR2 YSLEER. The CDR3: CASSLGLSSGNTIYF. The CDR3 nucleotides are TGCGCCAGCAGCCTCGGGCTGAGCTCTGGAAACACCATATATTTT.

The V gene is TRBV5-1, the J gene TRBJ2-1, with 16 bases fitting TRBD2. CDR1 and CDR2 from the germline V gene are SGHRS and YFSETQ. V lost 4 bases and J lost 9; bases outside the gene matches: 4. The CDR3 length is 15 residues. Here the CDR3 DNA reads TGCGCCAGCAGCCCAGGGACTAGCGGGAGGGTTGAGCAGTTCTTC. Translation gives CASSPGTSGRVEQFF.

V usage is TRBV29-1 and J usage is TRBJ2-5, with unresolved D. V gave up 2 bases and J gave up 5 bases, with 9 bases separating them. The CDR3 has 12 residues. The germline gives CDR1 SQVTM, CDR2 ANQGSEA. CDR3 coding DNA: TGCAGCGTTGAACAACCCCCGGAGACCCAGTACTTC. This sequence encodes CSVEQPPETQYF.

CDR3 in DNA: TGTGCCAGCAGTTATTGGGGGACTGAGCAGTTCTTC. It is translated as CASSYWGTEQFF. V gene TRBV6-5 combines with J gene TRBJ2-1; either TRBD1 or TRBD2 may supply D (5 bases each). The CDR3 consists of 12 residues. Germline loops: CDR1 MNHEY, CDR2 SVGAGI. V shed 3 bases and J shed 9 bases, with 9 bases lying between them.

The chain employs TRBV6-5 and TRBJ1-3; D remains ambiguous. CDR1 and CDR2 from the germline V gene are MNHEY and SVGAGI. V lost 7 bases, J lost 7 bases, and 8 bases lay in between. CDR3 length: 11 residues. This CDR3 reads CASTAGNTIYF. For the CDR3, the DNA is TGTGCCAGCACCGCGGGCAACACCATATATTTT.

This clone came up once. This CDR3 is CASSFLRGRVYEQYF. The DNA for the CDR3 is TGTGCCAGCAGTTTTCTTAGGGGCAGGGTTTACGAGCAGTACTTC. The chain combines TRBV27 with TRBJ2-7, with D perhaps TRBD1 (5 bases). The CDR3 length is 15 residues. CDR1 and CDR2 (germline): MNHEY, SMNVEV (reference sequence). Trimming removed 3 bases from V and 4 bases from J, with 16 bases in between.

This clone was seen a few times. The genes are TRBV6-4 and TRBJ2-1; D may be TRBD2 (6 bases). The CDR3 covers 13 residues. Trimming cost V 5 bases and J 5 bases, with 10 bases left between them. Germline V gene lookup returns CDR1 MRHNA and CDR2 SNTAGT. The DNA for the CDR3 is TGTGCCAGCAGTACTAGCACCGACAATGAGCAGTTCTTC. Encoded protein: CASSTSTDNEQFF.

The CDR3 region is CAIRRTGPTDTQYF. In DNA, the CDR3 is TGTGCCATCCGCCGGACAGGCCCCACAGATACGCAGTATTTT. The chain combines TRBV10-3 with TRBJ2-3; TRBD1 aligns across 7 bases. The J segment lost 2 bases and the V segment lost 8 bases, leaving 7 bases of the junction unmatched. The CDR3 runs 14 residues. Looked up from germline, CDR1 is ENHRY and CDR2 is SYGVKD.

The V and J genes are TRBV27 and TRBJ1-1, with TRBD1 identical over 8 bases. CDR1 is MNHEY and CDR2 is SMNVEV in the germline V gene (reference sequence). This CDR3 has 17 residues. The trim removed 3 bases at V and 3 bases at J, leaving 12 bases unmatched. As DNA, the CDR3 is TGTGCCAGCAGTTTTTCCCGCGGACAGGGAGGATACACTGAAGCTTTCTTT. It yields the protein CASSFSRGQGGYTEAFF.

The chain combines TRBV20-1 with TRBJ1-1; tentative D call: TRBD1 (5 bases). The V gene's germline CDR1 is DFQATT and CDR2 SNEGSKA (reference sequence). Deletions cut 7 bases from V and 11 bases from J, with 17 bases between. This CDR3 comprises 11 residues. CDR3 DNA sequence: TGCAGTGGCCTGTTAGTCCGGGGGGCTTTCTTT. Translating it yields CSGLLVRGAFF.

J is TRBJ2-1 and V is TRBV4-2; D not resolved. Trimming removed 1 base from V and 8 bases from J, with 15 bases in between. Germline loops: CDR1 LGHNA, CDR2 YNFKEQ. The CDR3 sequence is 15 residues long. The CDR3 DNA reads TGTGCCAGCAGCCAAGGGTTAGTGGGCGGCGATGAGCAGTTCTTC. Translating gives CASSQGLVGGDEQFF.

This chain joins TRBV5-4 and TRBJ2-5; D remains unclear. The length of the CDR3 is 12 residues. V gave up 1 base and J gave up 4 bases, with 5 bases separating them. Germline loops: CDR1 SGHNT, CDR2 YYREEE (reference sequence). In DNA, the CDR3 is TGTGCCAGCAGCTTGCCTCGAGAGACCCAGTACTTC. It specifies CASSLPRETQYF.

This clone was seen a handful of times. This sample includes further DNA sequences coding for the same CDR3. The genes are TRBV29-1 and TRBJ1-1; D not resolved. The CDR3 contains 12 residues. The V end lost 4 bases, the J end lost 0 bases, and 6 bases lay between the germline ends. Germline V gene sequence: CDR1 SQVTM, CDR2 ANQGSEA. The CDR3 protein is CSVGGMNTEAFF. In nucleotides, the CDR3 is TGCAGCGTTGGAGGGATGAACACTGAAGCTTTCTTT.

CDR3: CASSPGQGFVYEQYF. CDR3 DNA sequence: TGTGCCAGCAGCCCGGGACAGGGATTTGTTTACGAGCAGTACTTC. The V and J genes are TRBV11-3 and TRBJ2-7, with 9 bases identical to TRBD1. J was trimmed by 4 bases and V by 5 bases; bases with no gene match: 9. The length of the CDR3 is 15 residues. Germline CDR1 and CDR2: SGHNT and YENEEA. The full variable domain, in which reference TRBV11-3 and TRBJ2-7 provide the parts outside the CDR3, is EAGVVQSPRYKIIEKKQPVAFWCNPISGHNTLYWYLQNLGQGPELLIRYENEEAVDDSQLPKDRFSAERLKGVDSTLKIQPAELGDSAVYLCASSPGQGFVYEQYFGPGTRLTVT.

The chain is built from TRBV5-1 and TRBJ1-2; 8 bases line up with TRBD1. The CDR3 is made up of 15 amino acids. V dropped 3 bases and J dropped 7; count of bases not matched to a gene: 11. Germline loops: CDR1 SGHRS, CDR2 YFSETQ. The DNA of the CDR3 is TGCGCCAGCAGCTCCGGGACAGGCGTACTAGGTGGCTACACCTTC. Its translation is CASSSGTGVLGGYTF. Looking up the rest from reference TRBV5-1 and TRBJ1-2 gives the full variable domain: KAGVTQTPRYLIKTRGQQVTLSCSPISGHRSVSWYQQTPGQGLQFLFEYFSETQRNKGNFPGRFSGRQFSNSRSEMNVSTLELGDSALYLCASSSGTGVLGGYTFGSGTRLTVV.

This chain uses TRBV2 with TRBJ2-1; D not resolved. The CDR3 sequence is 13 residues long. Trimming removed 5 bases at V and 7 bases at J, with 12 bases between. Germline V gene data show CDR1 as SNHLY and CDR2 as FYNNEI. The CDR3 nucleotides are TGTGCCAGCAGTCCAGACTGGTCGAATGAGCAGTTCTTC. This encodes CASSPDWSNEQFF.

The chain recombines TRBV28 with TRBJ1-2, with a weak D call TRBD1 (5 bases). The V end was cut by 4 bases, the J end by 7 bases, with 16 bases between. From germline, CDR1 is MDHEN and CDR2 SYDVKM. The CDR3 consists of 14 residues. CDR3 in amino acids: CASSSLRAGGGYTF. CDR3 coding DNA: TGTGCCAGCAGTTCCCTGCGAGCCGGGGGTGGCTACACCTTC.

The CDR3 sequence is CASSQGPGALGTQYF. The CDR3, as DNA: TGCGCCAGCAGCCAAGGGCCAGGGGCGCTGGGGACCCAGTACTTC. This chain uses TRBV4-1 with TRBJ2-5, with TRBD1 as a possible D gene (6 bases). Germline V gives CDR1 MGHRA, CDR2 YSYEKL. Trimming took 1 base from V and 7 from J, leaving 16 bases between them. There are 15 residues in the CDR3.